This TCR beta chain emerged from a study of blood T cells in healthy people across ages. Study-wide results and limits: In older individuals, TCR beta diversity per million T cells was lower, falling roughly linearly with age.

Alongside a J-beta primer mix, a sample-barcoded 5' primer served in a second PCR lasting 7 to 11 cycles. Each TCR beta cDNA got a 12-nucleotide random molecular identifier. TCRdb re-derived calls from the 5' RACE reads in MiXCR, one entry per CDR3 protein. Here the sample spans more than 750,000 distinct CDR3 sequences, 25% to 30% being singletons. V lost 6 bases and J lost 1, with 12 bases in between. Germline V gives CDR1 SEHNR, CDR2 FQNEAQ (reference sequence). The CDR3 extends over 14 amino acids. Of note for this clonotype: Its antigen is as yet unknown.

This sample also belongs to another study, concerning T cells of mothers and their children. That paper adds: Regardless of relatedness, pairs show thymic selection shaping TCR recombination output in a similar manner.

J is TRBJ1-1 and V is TRBV7-9; D perhaps matches TRBD1 (6 bases). The receptor's source is a woman aged 35 to 49 in good health. Sequenced sample: blood. The CDR3 region has the DNA TGTGCCAGCAGTTACGGGACAACGAACACTGAAGCTTTCTTT. Translating it yields CASSYGTTNTEAFF. Together with reference TRBV7-9 and TRBJ1-1, the CDR3 gives the full variable domain: DTGVSQNPRHKITKRGQNVTFRCDPISEHNRLYWYRQTLGQGPEFLTYFQNEAQLEKSRLLSDRFSAERPKGSFSTLEIQRTEQGDSAMYLCASSYGTTNTEAFFGQGTRLTVV.